These 27 T cell receptor beta chains were all obtained from the same sample, sequenced in a study of identical twins. One entry per CDR3 protein, called by TCRdb with MiXCR from the 5' RACE reads. Of some 570,000 distinct CDR3 sequences in the sample, about 22% were seen once. The data also belong to a second study, concerning yellow fever vaccine responses in identical twins.

Source material: CD4+ T cells sorted from blood. These receptors came from a woman aged 18-35 years in good health.

This clonotype was seen more than once but under ten times. The chain combines TRBV9 with TRBJ1-1; possible D gene TRBD1, 6 bases. Germline V gene lookup returns CDR1 SGDLS and CDR2 YYNGEE. CDR3 size: 17 residues. V was shortened by 4 bases and J by 0 bases, with 19 bases between the two germline ends. DNA for the CDR3: TGTGCCAGCAGCCCTAAACCAGGGGCCACGATGAACACTGAAGCTTTCTTT. It specifies CASSPKPGATMNTEAFF.

This clonotype appeared a few times. CDR3: CASSYFQIQGGGWPLHF. The CDR3 DNA sequence: TGTGCCAGCAGTTACTTCCAAATCCAGGGGGGGGGTTGGCCCCTCCACTTT. The chain links TRBV6-5 to TRBJ1-6, with 7 bases lining up with TRBD1. CDR3 length: 17 residues. V dropped 1 base and J dropped 13; count of bases not matched to a gene: 16. Germline values: CDR1 MNHEY, CDR2 SVGAGI.

There are a few counts of this clonotype. The V gene is TRBV10-3, the J gene TRBJ1-1; TRBD1 matches at 9 bases. The ends lost 10 bases at V and 0 bases at J; junction bases unmatched: 12. Germline-derived CDR1 and CDR2 are ENHRY and SYGVKD. This CDR3 comprises 16 residues. This CDR3 reads CATRTGVSSMNTEAFF. CDR3 in DNA: TGTGCCACAAGGACAGGGGTGAGTTCCATGAACACTGAAGCTTTCTTT.

This clonotype was recorded at least ten times. The chain employs TRBV10-3 and TRBJ2-7; the D is unclear. Germline V gene sequence: CDR1 ENHRY, CDR2 SYGVKD. The CDR3 length is 13 residues. The V end was cut by 9 bases, the J end by 0 bases, with 12 bases between. CDR3 DNA sequence: TGTGCCATTTATGACGGAAGCTCCTACGAGCAGTACTTC. It yields the protein CAIYDGSSYEQYF.

CDR3 residues: CSALGGPSSGANVLTF. CDR3 sequence (DNA): TGCAGCGCGTTGGGGGGCCCGAGCTCTGGGGCCAACGTCCTGACTTTC. The chain recombines TRBV29-1 with TRBJ2-6; D possibly matches TRBD1 or TRBD2 (6 bases each). Trimming took off 7 bases at V and 0 bases at J, with 16 bases between the two ends. The CDR3 sequence is 16 residues long. The germline V gene has CDR1 SQVTM and CDR2 ANQGSEA.

The chain joins TRBV20-1 to TRBJ1-6, with 8 nucleotides matching TRBD1. This CDR3 is 12 amino acids long. Germline CDR1 DFQATT, CDR2 SNEGSKA (reference sequence). V lost 6 bases and J lost 9; bases outside the gene matches: 4. This CDR3 reads CSATGGSSPLHF. The CDR3 DNA reads TGCAGTGCCACAGGGGGAAGTTCACCCCTCCACTTT.

The chain has TRBV10-3 and TRBJ2-2, with D perhaps TRBD2 (5 bases). Germline V lookup: CDR1 ENHRY, CDR2 SYGVKD. V lost 6 bases and J lost 1, with 12 bases in between. This CDR3 contains 15 residues. The CDR3 protein is CAIRPAAKNTGELFF. CDR3 bases: TGTGCCATCAGACCAGCGGCAAAGAACACCGGGGAGCTGTTTTTT.

V and J are TRBV2 and TRBJ2-2, with 13 positions matching TRBD2. In germline, CDR1 is SNHLY, CDR2 FYNNEI. This CDR3 contains 15 residues. The junction had 4 bases not matched to a gene; V was cut back by 5 bases and J by 7 bases. This CDR3 is CASSWTSGSFGELFF. The CDR3, as DNA: TGTGCCAGCAGTTGGACTAGCGGGAGCTTCGGGGAGCTGTTTTTT.

The V and J genes are TRBV18 and TRBJ1-1; TRBD1 agrees at 10 bases. This CDR3 region has 16 residues. Per the germline V gene, CDR1 is KGHSH and CDR2 is LQKENI. J was trimmed by 2 bases and V by 1 base; bases with no gene match: 4. The CDR3, as DNA: TGTGCCAGCTCACCACTTGGGACAGGGGTAAACACTGAAGCTTTCTTT. The encoded protein is CASSPLGTGVNTEAFF.

The chain uses TRBV28 and TRBJ1-1, with a tentative D call TRBD1 (6 bases). CDR3 size: 15 residues. Per germline, CDR1 MDHEN and CDR2 SYDVKM. Trimming left V 3 bases short and J 4 bases short, with 15 bases between. CDR3 residues: CASSFHRGGGTEAFF. In nucleotides, the CDR3 is TGTGCCAGCAGTTTCCACAGAGGGGGAGGCACTGAAGCTTTCTTT.

The rearrangement links TRBV20-1 to TRBJ2-3, with D perhaps matching TRBD1 or TRBD2 (5 bases each). Germline V lookup: CDR1 DFQATT, CDR2 SNEGSKA (reference sequence). This CDR3 has 15 amino acids. V was pared by 0 bases and J by 8 bases, with 18 bases between. Here the CDR3 reads CSARDGLKGRGTQYF. The DNA for the CDR3 is TGCAGTGCTAGAGATGGTTTGAAGGGACGGGGTACGCAGTATTTT.

The J gene is TRBJ2-1, the V gene TRBV11-1, with TRBD1 matching 8 bases. V dropped 7 bases and J dropped 8; count of bases not matched to a gene: 7. This CDR3 region has 13 residues. Germline V gene sequence: CDR1 SGHAT, CDR2 FQDESV (reference sequence). For the CDR3, the DNA is TGTGCCAGCACTACGGACAGGGATGATGAGCAGTTCTTC. Translation: CASTTDRDDEQFF.

The gene calls are TRBV6-1 and TRBJ2-1, with 7 bases identical to TRBD1. The ends lost 6 bases at V and 0 bases at J; junction bases unmatched: 8. From germline, CDR1 is MNHNS and CDR2 SASEGT. CDR3 length equals 16 residues. The CDR3 nucleotides are TGTGCCAGCAGCTCACCTGGACAGGCCTCCTACAATGAGCAGTTCTTC. Translated: CASSSPGQASYNEQFF.

Only a few counts were recorded for this clonotype. The rearrangement uses TRBV20-1 and TRBJ2-5; D gene uncertain. The CDR3 totals 11 residues. CDR1 and CDR2 (germline): DFQATT, SNEGSKA (reference sequence). V was clipped by 6 bases and J by 5 bases, with 10 bases between them. For the CDR3, the DNA is TGCAGTGCAACCGGACGCGAGACCCAGTACTTC. Residues: CSATGRETQYF.

A remark on this clonotype: The junction departs from the called germline gene at one end, perhaps through a read error. The chain couples TRBV6-1 to TRBJ2-1, with TRBD2 matching 7 bases. This CDR3 contains 16 residues. Germline lookup yields CDR1 MNHNS and CDR2 SASEGT. CDR3 region: CAGSPYGVASGDEQFF. The CDR3 DNA reads as TGTGCCGGCAGCCCCTATGGGGTCGCTAGCGGCGATGAGCAGTTCTTC.

This clonotype was detected only a few times. V and J are TRBV6-6 and TRBJ1-6; 9 bases match TRBD1. CDR1 and CDR2 (germline): MNHNY, SVGAGI (reference sequence). The V and J ends lost 8 bases and 8 bases, in that order; junction bases with no gene match: 4. The CDR3 consists of 13 residues. Here the CDR3 reads CASSRTGDSPLHF. CDR3 DNA: TGTGCCAGCTCCAGGACAGGGGATTCACCCCTCCACTTT.

The chain employs TRBV6-1 and TRBJ1-2; 8 bases map to TRBD1. Germline-derived CDR1 and CDR2 are MNHNS and SASEGT. The ends lost 6 bases at V and 7 bases at J; junction bases unmatched: 13. CDR3 length: 15 amino acids. CDR3 in DNA: TGTGCCAGCAGGGACCAGGGGGCGCAGGTCCTTGGCTACACCTTC. Amino acids: CASRDQGAQVLGYTF.

The chain employs TRBV5-1 and TRBJ2-7; perhaps TRBD1 as D (5 bases). The CDR3 is made up of 13 amino acids. V dropped 6 bases and J dropped 0 bases, with 10 bases sitting between them. Germline V gives CDR1 SGHRS, CDR2 YFSETQ. For the CDR3, the DNA is TGCGCCAGCACAGGGCAGTTCTCCTACGAGCAGTACTTC. Translation gives CASTGQFSYEQYF.

The chain joins TRBV27 to TRBJ1-1; D ambiguous. Germline-derived CDR1 and CDR2 are MNHEY and SMNVEV (reference sequence). V lost 7 bases and J 10 bases, leaving 13 bases between the germline ends. This CDR3 contains 11 residues. The chain's CDR3 is CASISLPGAFF. CDR3 sequence (DNA): TGTGCCAGCATATCCCTCCCTGGAGCTTTCTTT.

This chain uses TRBV19 with TRBJ2-2; 10 nucleotides match TRBD2. V lost 8 bases, J lost 7 bases, and 10 bases stayed unmatched. The CDR3 consists of 15 residues. CDR1 is LNHDA and CDR2 is SQIVND in the germline V gene (reference sequence). The DNA of the CDR3 is TGTGCCAGTCGACTCACGACTAGCGGGCACGGGGAGCTGTTTTTT. Translating it yields CASRLTTSGHGELFF.

This clonotype was counted a few times. This rearrangement joins TRBV10-3 to TRBJ1-5; possibly TRBD1 for D (6 bases). Germline V lookup: CDR1 ENHRY, CDR2 SYGVKD. This CDR3 comprises 13 residues. V lost 6 bases and J 5 bases, leaving 11 bases between the germline ends. The CDR3 DNA sequence: TGTGCCATCAGCGCGACAGGATATCAGCCCCAGCATTTT. Translated: CAISATGYQPQHF.

This chain joins TRBV7-2 and TRBJ2-3; D is ambiguous. The CDR3 consists of 14 residues. V lost 1 base, J lost 3 bases, and 8 bases lay in between. CDR1 is SGHTA and CDR2 is FQGNSA in the germline V gene. The CDR3, as DNA: TGTGCCAGCAGCTTAGAGTTCGGAACAGATACGCAGTATTTT. It translates to CASSLEFGTDTQYF.

This chain connects TRBV3-1 to TRBJ2-2; tentative D call: TRBD1 (5 bases). V was clipped by 0 bases and J by 0 bases, with 11 bases between them. The CDR3 spans 17 residues. From germline, CDR1 is LGHDT and CDR2 YNNKEL (reference sequence). The CDR3 reads CASSQDRTTANTGELFF. CDR3 coding DNA: TGTGCCAGCAGCCAAGATCGGACAACCGCGAACACCGGGGAGCTGTTTTTT.

The chain joins TRBV6-2 or TRBV6-3 to TRBJ2-1; tentatively, D is TRBD2 (5 bases). Germline loops: CDR1 MNHEY, CDR2 SVGEGT. The CDR3 is 13 amino acids. Between the trimmed V and J ends, which lost 2 bases and 7 bases, there was a span of 9 bases. Here the CDR3 reads CASSYVGANEQFF. DNA of the CDR3: TGTGCCAGCAGTTACGTGGGAGCAAATGAGCAGTTCTTC.

This rearrangement joins TRBV6-1 to TRBJ2-7, with 11 nucleotides matching TRBD2. Per germline, CDR1 MNHNS and CDR2 SASEGT. The CDR3 length is 15 residues. Trimming removed 6 bases from V and 2 bases from J; junction bases left unmatched: 6. The CDR3 loop is CASRWTSGLTYEQYF. As DNA, the CDR3 is TGTGCCAGCAGGTGGACTAGCGGGCTAACCTACGAGCAGTACTTC.

This clonotype was recorded a few times. J is TRBJ2-1 and V is TRBV7-2; 9 bases are a match to TRBD1. Unmatched junction bases numbered 7, after V lost 5 bases and J lost 2 bases. Germline CDR1 reads SGHTA; CDR2 reads FQGNSA. The CDR3 extends over 16 amino acids. CDR3 nucleotide sequence: TGTGCCAGCAGCCAAAGGGACAGGGCCACCTACAATGAGCAGTTCTTC. It yields the protein CASSQRDRATYNEQFF. Full variable domain (outside the CDR3, taken from reference TRBV7-2 and TRBJ2-1): GAGVSQSPSNKVTEKGKDVELRCDPISGHTALYWYRQSLGQGLEFLIYFQGNSAPDKSGLPSDRFSAERTGGSVSTLTIQRTQQEDSAVYLCASSQRDRATYNEQFFGPGTRLTVL.

The V and J genes are TRBV6-5 and TRBJ2-5; 7 bases fit TRBD1. CDR3 length: 16 amino acids. CDR1 and CDR2 from the germline V gene are MNHEY and SVGAGI. With V trimmed by 4 bases and J by 1 base, 9 bases remained unmatched. The CDR3 DNA is TGTGCCAGCAGTTCCTGGGGACAGCCCAGCCAAGAGACCCAGTACTTC. Translation gives CASSSWGQPSQETQYF.